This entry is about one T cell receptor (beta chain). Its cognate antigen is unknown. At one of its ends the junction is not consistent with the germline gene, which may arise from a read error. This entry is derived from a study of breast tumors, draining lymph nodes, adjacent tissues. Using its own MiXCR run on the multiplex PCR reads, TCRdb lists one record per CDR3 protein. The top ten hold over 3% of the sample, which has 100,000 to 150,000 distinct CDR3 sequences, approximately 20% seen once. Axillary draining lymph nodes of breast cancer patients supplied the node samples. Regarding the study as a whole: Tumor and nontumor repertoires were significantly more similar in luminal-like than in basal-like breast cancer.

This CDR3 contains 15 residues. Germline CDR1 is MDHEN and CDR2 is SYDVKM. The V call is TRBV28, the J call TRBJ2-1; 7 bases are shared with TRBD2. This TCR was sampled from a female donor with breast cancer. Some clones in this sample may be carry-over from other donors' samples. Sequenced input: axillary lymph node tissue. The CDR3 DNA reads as TGTGCCAGCAGTTCGGGGGGAGACGTCCCCCATGAGCACTTCTTC. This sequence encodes CASSSGGDVPHEHFF.